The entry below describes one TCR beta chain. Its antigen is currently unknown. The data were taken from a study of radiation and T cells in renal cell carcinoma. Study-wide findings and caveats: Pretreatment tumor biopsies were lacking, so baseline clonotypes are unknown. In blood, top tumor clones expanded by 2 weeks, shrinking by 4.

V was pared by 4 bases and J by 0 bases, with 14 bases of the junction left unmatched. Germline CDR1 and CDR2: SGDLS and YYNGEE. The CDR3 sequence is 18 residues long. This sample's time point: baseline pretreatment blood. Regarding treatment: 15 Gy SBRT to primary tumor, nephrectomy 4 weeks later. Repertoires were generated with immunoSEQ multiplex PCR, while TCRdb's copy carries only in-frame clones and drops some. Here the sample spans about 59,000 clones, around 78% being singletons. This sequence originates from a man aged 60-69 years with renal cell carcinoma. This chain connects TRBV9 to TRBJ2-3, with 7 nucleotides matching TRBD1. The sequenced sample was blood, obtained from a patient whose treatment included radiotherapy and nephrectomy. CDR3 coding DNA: TGTGCCAGCAGCCCACCTGACAGGGTCCTAACTAGCACAGATACGCAGTATTTT. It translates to CASSPPDRVLTSTDTQYF. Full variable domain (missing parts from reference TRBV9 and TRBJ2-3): DSGVTQTPKHLITATGQRVTLRCSPRSGDLSVYWYQQSLDQGLQFLIQYYNGEERAKGNILERFSAQQFPDLHSELNLSSLELGDSALYFCASSPPDRVLTSTDTQYFGPGTRLTVL.